This record looks at one T cell receptor (beta chain) sequence and its context. This clone occurred a few times. The antigen it binds to is not known. The record has no base qualities; no much larger clone is one base away. This specimen belongs to a study of blood T cell repertoires in COVID-19 (dated by TCRdb to about 2020). Regarding the study in general: Collaborator samples came from the United States, Italy and Spain and covered acute and convalescent phases of COVID-19. Nearly every sample came with metadata listing a de-identified subject ID, COVID-19 status, age in years and sex. The repertoires were released in a freely available public database intended as a resource for research on the immune response to SARS-CoV-2. Where available, HLA class I and class II types were obtained from metadata supplied by the sample provider rather than from assay-based typing. Deeply sampled blood TCRbeta repertoires from subjects exposed to, actively infected with, or recovered from COVID-19 were included in the dataset. The prospective study material was composed of cDNA or gDNA derived from T cells, B-cell-depleted T cells, or PBMCs. Samples were obtained from the ongoing ImmuneRACE study (first 160 participants) and from 950 to 1,500 subjects provided by 6 global collaborators.

Each collaborating institution followed its own protocols to collect whole blood in K2EDTA tubes. For TCRbeta analysis, collaborators shipped samples as frozen whole blood, isolated PBMCs, or DNA extracted from either of those sample types. Beyond this particular receptor, the publication reports: How much clinical and demographic metadata was included differed by source and by participant, and the metadata was provided uncurated.

TCRbeta CDR3 regions were amplified from genomic DNA using the immunoSEQ Assay, a bias-controlled multiplex PCR. As for how the authors treated the data: The number of nucleated cells in each sample was estimated by amplification of reference gene primers within the assay. To quantify the absolute abundance of each unique TCRbeta CDR3 rearrangement, sequence reads were collapsed and filtered. Productive Simpson clonality was computed per sample as the square root of Simpson's diversity index over productive rearrangements. TCRdb carries this immuneACCESS record with in-frame sequences only. Its versions omit some clonotypes, under half of them owing to an unresolved V gene in the studies checked, with the rest unexplained. D and trimming were read from the DNA, whereas the V and J calls and clone size are those reported in that table. The sample contains about 74,000 clones, around 75% of them found a single time. The biggest ten clones account for around 21% of the sample.

This receptor was taken from a man aged 70-80 years with acute or convalescent COVID-19. The sample consisted of peripheral blood.

The DNA sequence is as follows: TGTGCCAGTAGTTATAGCGGGAGCTCCTACAATGAGCAGTTCTTC. Translation gives CASSYSGSSYNEQFF. Rearrangement joined TRBV19 to TRBJ2-1; 9 of the junction bases match TRBD2. CDR1 and CDR2, looked up from the germline V gene (reference sequence), are LNHDA and SQIVND. The CDR3 runs 15 residues from the cysteine to the phenylalanine. Solely the CDR3 DNA is kept, with 45 bases framed from the first base. V is pruned by 5 bases and J by 0 bases, leaving 2 bases of the junction without a gene match.